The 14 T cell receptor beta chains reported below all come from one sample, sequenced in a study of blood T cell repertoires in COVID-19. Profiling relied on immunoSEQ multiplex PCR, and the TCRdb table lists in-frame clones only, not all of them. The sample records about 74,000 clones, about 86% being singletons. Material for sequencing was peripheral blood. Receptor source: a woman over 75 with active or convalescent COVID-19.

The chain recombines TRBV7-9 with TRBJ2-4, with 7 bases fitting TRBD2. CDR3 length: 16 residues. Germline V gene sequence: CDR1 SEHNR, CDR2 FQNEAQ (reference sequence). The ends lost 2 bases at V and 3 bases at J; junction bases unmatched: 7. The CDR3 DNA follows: TGTGCCAGCAGCTTAATGGCAGGGAGGGACAAAAACATTCAGTACTTC. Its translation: CASSLMAGRDKNIQYF.

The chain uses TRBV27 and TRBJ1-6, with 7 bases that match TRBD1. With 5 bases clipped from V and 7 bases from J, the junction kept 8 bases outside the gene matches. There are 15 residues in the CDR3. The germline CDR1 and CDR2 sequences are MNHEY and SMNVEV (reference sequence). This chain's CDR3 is CASSPWDSNNSPLHF. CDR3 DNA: TGTGCCAGCAGTCCATGGGACAGCAACAATTCACCCCTCCACTTT.

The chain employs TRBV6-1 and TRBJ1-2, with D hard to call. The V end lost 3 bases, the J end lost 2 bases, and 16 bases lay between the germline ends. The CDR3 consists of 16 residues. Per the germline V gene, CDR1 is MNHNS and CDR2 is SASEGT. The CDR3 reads CASSDPSRSYNYGYTF. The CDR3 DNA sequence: TGTGCCAGCAGTGACCCATCTCGGAGCTACAACTATGGCTACACCTTC.

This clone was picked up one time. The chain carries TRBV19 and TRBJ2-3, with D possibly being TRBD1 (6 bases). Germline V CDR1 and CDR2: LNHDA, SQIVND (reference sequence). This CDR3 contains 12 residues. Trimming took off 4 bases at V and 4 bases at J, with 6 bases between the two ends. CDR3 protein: CASSRTADTQYF. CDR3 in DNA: TGTGCCAGTAGTAGGACAGCAGATACGCAGTATTTT.

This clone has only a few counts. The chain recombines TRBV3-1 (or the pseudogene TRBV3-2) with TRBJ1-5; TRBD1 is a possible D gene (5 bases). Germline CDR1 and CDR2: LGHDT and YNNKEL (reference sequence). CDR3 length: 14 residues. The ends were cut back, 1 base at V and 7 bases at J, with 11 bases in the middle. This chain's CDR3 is CASSQGTGEQPQHF. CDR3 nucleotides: TGTGCCAGCAGCCAAGGTACAGGCGAGCAGCCCCAGCATTTT.

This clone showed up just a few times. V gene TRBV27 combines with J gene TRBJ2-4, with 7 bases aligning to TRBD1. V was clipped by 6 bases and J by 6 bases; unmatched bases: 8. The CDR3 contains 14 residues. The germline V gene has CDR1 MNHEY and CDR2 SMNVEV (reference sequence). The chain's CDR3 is CASRFRAGGNIQYF. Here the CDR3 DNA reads TGTGCCAGCAGGTTTCGGGCAGGGGGAAACATTCAGTACTTC.

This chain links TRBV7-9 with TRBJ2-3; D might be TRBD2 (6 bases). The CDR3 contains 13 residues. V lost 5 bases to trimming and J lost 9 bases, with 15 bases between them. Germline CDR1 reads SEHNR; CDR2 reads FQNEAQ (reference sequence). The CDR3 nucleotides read TGTGCCAGCAGCCCCCCGGGGGTACGGACGCAGTATTTT. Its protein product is CASSPPGVRTQYF.

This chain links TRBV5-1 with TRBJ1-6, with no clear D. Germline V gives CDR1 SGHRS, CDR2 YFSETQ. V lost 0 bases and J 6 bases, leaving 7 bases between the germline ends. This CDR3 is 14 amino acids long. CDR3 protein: CASSLEAANSPLHF. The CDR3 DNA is TGCGCCAGCAGCTTGGAAGCTGCTAATTCACCCCTCCACTTT.

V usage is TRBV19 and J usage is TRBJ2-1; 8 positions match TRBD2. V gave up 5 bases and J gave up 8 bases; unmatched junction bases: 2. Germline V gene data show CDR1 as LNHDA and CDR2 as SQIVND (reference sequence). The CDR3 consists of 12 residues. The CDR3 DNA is TGTGCCAGTAGTGGTAGCGGGGATGAGCAGTTCTTC. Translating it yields CASSGSGDEQFF.

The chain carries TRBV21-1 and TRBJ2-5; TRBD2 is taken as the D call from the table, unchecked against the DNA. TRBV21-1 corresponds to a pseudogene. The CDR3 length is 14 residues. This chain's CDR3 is CASSNGTNLKTQYF. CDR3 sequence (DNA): TGTGCCAGCAGCAATGGGACTAACTTAAAGACCCAGTACTTC.

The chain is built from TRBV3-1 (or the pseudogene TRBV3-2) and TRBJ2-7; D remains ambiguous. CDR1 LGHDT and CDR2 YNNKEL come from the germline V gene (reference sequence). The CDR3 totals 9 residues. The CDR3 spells CFVLDEQYF. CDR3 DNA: TGTTTCGTGTTAGACGAGCAGTACTTC.

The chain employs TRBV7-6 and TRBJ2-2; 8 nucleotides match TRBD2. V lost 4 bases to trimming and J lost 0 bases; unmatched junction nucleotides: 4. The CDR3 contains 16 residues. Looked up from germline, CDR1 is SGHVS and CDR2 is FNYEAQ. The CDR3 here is CASSYTSGANTGELFF. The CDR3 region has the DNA TGTGCCAGCAGCTATACTAGCGGAGCGAACACCGGGGAGCTGTTTTTT.

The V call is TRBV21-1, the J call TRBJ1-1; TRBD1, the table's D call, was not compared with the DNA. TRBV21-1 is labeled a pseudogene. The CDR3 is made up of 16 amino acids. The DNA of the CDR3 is TGTGCCAGCATCTCCACCGATGACAGTTTGAACACTGAAGCTTTCTTT. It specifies CASISTDDSLNTEAFF.

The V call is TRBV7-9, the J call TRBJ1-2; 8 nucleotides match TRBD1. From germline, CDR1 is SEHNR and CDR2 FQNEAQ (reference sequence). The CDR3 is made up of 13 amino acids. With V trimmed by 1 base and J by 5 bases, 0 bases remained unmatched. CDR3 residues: CASSLGQGYGYTF. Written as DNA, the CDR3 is TGTGCCAGCAGCTTAGGACAGGGGTATGGCTACACCTTC.